This TCR beta chain was found in a study of cytomegalovirus exposure and HLA in healthy donors. Germline V gene sequence: CDR1 ENHRY, CDR2 SYGVKD. The CDR3 sequence is 17 residues long. J lost 1 base, V lost 7 bases, and 9 bases had no gene match. Here immunoSEQ multiplex PCR was the method, and the copy in TCRdb shows in-frame clones only, minus some. The sample contains around 400,000 clones, 75% to 90% of which appear only once. Sequencing used PBMCs. The chain joins TRBV10-3 to TRBJ2-2, with 10 bases fitting TRBD2. The source is a young woman in good health and CMV-seronegative. The DNA of the CDR3 is TGTGCCATCAAGAGGGACCGGACTAGCGGGAACACCGGGGAGCTGTTTTTT. This sequence encodes CAIKRDRTSGNTGELFF.